This T cell receptor beta chain is drawn from a study of technical replicates of blood from a few donors. Germline assignment: CDR1 SGHRS and CDR2 YFSETQ. The CDR3 extends over 18 amino acids. J was trimmed by 0 bases and V by 4 bases; bases with no gene match: 10. Assay used: immunoSEQ multiplex PCR; TCRdb lists only in-frame clones, some missing. The table lists about 69,000 clones, over 70% of them singletons. The rearrangement links TRBV5-1 to TRBJ2-6, with 7 bases matching TRBD1. Sequenced input: PBMCs. The clonotype comes from a human donor in good health. Some clones in this sample may be carry-over from other donors' samples. The DNA for the CDR3 is TGCGCCAGCAGCCTCCGGGGACAGACCGACTCTGGGGCCAACGTCCTGACTTTC. Protein product: CASSLRGQTDSGANVLTF.